The next 16 T cell receptor beta chains were all read from a single sample in a study of CD8 T cells in Susac syndrome. Reverse transcription of 0.5 to 1 ug RNA was carried out with random hexamers. TCRdb itself ran the immunoSEQ multiplex PCR reads through MiXCR, one entry per CDR3 protein. The repertoire has about 240,000 distinct CDR3 sequences, roughly 95% of them found once; the top ten carry roughly 0.1%. Source material: CD4+ T cells from PBMCs. These receptors were obtained from a human donor with Susac syndrome.

The chain has TRBV23-1 and TRBJ2-1; 7 bases match TRBD2. TRBV23-1 is an ORF, with its function uncertain. The V segment lost 3 bases and the J segment 5 bases; nucleotides outside the gene matches: 7. This CDR3 is built from 15 residues. The chain's CDR3 is CASSQSGGGDNEQFF. For the CDR3, the DNA is TGCGCCAGCAGTCAGTCGGGAGGTGGAGACAATGAGCAGTTCTTC.

In its sample, this clonotype was seen a few times. This chain uses TRBV18 with TRBJ1-1; no clear D gene. CDR1 KGHSH and CDR2 LQKENI come from the germline V gene. V was shortened by 5 bases and J by 3 bases, with 7 bases between the two germline ends. This CDR3 is built from 12 residues. DNA for the CDR3: TGTGCCAGCTCAGCCGGGGACACTGAAGCTTTCTTT. Amino acids: CASSAGDTEAFF.

The V call is TRBV13, the J call TRBJ1-5, with D maybe TRBD1 (5 bases). The V end lost 5 bases, the J end lost 6 bases, and 14 bases lay between the germline ends. From germline, CDR1 is PRHDT and CDR2 FYEKMQ (reference sequence). This CDR3 contains 14 residues. The CDR3 coding sequence is TGTGCCAGCAGCCCTCGGGCAGGGAGTCAGCCCCAGCATTTT. It yields the protein CASSPRAGSQPQHF.

The CDR3 DNA sequence: TGTGCCAGCAGCTCAGGGGGGCTGGGTGAAAAACTGTTTTTT. It is translated as CASSSGGLGEKLFF. The rearrangement links TRBV6-4 to TRBJ1-4, with 7 bases fitting TRBD1. The V gene's germline CDR1 is MRHNA and CDR2 SNTAGT. The CDR3 consists of 14 residues. Germline trimming cut 6 bases from V and 7 bases from J; bases unmatched to any gene: 8.

This chain connects TRBV9 to TRBJ2-5, with D perhaps TRBD2 (5 bases). The germline V gene has CDR1 SGDLS and CDR2 YYNGEE. Trimming removed 4 bases from V and 3 bases from J, with 13 bases in between. The CDR3 sequence is 14 residues long. The CDR3 sequence is CASSLSLREETQYF. The CDR3 coding sequence is TGTGCCAGCAGCCTCAGCCTGCGGGAAGAGACCCAGTACTTC. The whole variable domain, filled in from reference TRBV9 and TRBJ2-5, reads DSGVTQTPKHLITATGQRVTLRCSPRSGDLSVYWYQQSLDQGLQFLIQYYNGEERAKGNILERFSAQQFPDLHSELNLSSLELGDSALYFCASSLSLREETQYFGPGTRLLVL.

This sequence joins TRBV11-3 and TRBJ2-1; perhaps TRBD2 as D (5 bases). The germline gives CDR1 SGHNT, CDR2 YENEEA. V was cut by 5 bases and J by 2 bases, with 10 bases left in between. The CDR3 sequence is 14 residues long. CDR3: CASSLIGTYNEQFF. The CDR3 nucleotides are TGTGCCAGCAGCCTCATCGGGACCTACAATGAGCAGTTCTTC.

V usage is TRBV15 and J usage is TRBJ2-7; 13 bases match TRBD2. CDR1 LNHNV and CDR2 YYDKDF come from the germline V gene (reference sequence). The CDR3 extends over 13 amino acids. J lost 7 bases, V lost 8 bases, and 5 bases had no gene match. The CDR3 DNA is TGTGCCACCCGACTAGCGGGAGGCGAAGAGCAGTACTTC. Amino acids: CATRLAGGEEQYF. The full variable domain, its missing parts supplied by reference TRBV15 and TRBJ2-7, is DAMVIQNPRYQVTQFGKPVTLSCSQTLNHNVMYWYQQKSSQAPKLLFHYYDKDFNNEADTPDNFQSRRPNTSFCFLDIRSPGLGDTAMYLCATRLAGGEEQYFGPGTRLTVT.

The V gene is TRBV30, the J gene TRBJ1-2; 8 bases line up with TRBD1. The germline gives CDR1 GTSNPN, CDR2 SVGIG (reference sequence). This CDR3 is 11 amino acids long. With 8 bases clipped from V and 8 bases from J, the junction kept 7 bases outside the gene matches. As DNA, the CDR3 is TGTGCCGGGACAGGTCCAGGGGGCTACACCTTC. Protein: CAGTGPGGYTF.

The count of this clonotype is one. The gene calls are TRBV7-9 and TRBJ1-2; a weak D match, TRBD1 (5 bases). This CDR3 is 12 amino acids long. Looked up from germline, CDR1 is SEHNR and CDR2 is FQNEAQ (reference sequence). The germline V and J ends were trimmed by 5 bases and 6 bases, with 10 bases remaining between them. CDR3 residues: CASSPETDGYTF. In DNA form, the CDR3 reads TGTGCCAGCAGCCCAGAGACAGATGGCTACACCTTC. Based on the CDR3 plus reference TRBV7-9 and TRBJ1-2, the full variable domain is DTGVSQNPRHKITKRGQNVTFRCDPISEHNRLYWYRQTLGQGPEFLTYFQNEAQLEKSRLLSDRFSAERPKGSFSTLEIQRTEQGDSAMYLCASSPETDGYTFGSGTRLTVV.

The rearrangement uses TRBV2 and TRBJ1-5; D is perhaps TRBD1 (6 bases). The CDR3 sequence is 16 residues long. V was clipped by 6 bases and J by 4 bases, with 19 bases between them. Germline V gene data show CDR1 as SNHLY and CDR2 as FYNNEI. The CDR3 is CASRSQGLRWNQPQHF. CDR3 DNA: TGTGCCAGCAGAAGCCAGGGGTTAAGATGGAATCAGCCCCAGCATTTT. Full variable domain (remainder filled in from reference TRBV2 and TRBJ1-5): EPEVTQTPSHQVTQMGQEVILRCVPISNHLYFYWYRQILGQKVEFLVSFYNNEISEKSEIFDDQFSVERPDGSNFTLKIRSTKLEDSAMYFCASRSQGLRWNQPQHFGDGTRLSIL.

This clonotype was counted a single time. The V gene is TRBV20-1, the J gene TRBJ2-1; 9 bases align to TRBD2. This CDR3 comprises 14 residues. V lost 7 bases and J lost 5; bases outside the gene matches: 9. Germline V gene sequence: CDR1 DFQATT, CDR2 SNEGSKA (reference sequence). CDR3 in DNA: TGCAGTGTCACCGCGGGACTAGCACACAATGAGCAGTTCTTC. Its translation is CSVTAGLAHNEQFF.

In this sample, this clonotype turned up once. The chain is built from TRBV23-1 and TRBJ1-2; TRBD1 aligns across 9 bases. TRBV23-1 counts as an open reading frame of uncertain function. V was clipped by 10 bases and J by 3 bases; unmatched bases: 9. This CDR3 has 14 residues. The DNA of the CDR3 is TGCGCCACCACTGGACGGGACAGGGACTATGGCTACACCTTC. Its translation: CATTGRDRDYGYTF.

V gene TRBV18 combines with J gene TRBJ2-7; D possibly corresponds to TRBD1 (6 bases). This CDR3 contains 15 residues. The V and J ends lost 6 bases and 6 bases respectively, with 21 bases between them. CDR1 is KGHSH, CDR2 LQKENI, per germline. The CDR3 is CASSSPSDRLGEQYF. The CDR3 DNA sequence: TGTGCCAGCTCTTCACCGTCGGACAGACTTGGCGAGCAGTACTTC.

V usage is TRBV11-3 and J usage is TRBJ2-4, with D hard to call. Trimming pared 2 bases from V and 7 bases from J, leaving 12 bases between. CDR1 is SGHNT, CDR2 YENEEA, per germline. This CDR3 region has 14 residues. The CDR3 is CASSLTREPNIQYF. The CDR3 region has the DNA TGTGCCAGCAGCTTAACACGCGAGCCGAACATTCAGTACTTC.

This clonotype was counted once. The J gene is TRBJ1-2, the V gene TRBV30; D gene unclear. The CDR3 consists of 13 residues. The germline CDR1 and CDR2 sequences are GTSNPN and SVGIG (reference sequence). V was shortened by 1 base and J by 2 bases, with 8 bases between the two germline ends. The CDR3 reads CAWSEGNNYGYTF. CDR3 sequence (DNA): TGTGCCTGGAGTGAGGGAAACAACTATGGCTACACCTTC.

The gene calls are TRBV29-1 and TRBJ1-1, with 8 bases lining up with TRBD1. Germline trimming cut 7 bases from V and 4 bases from J; bases unmatched to any gene: 8. Germline lookup yields CDR1 SQVTM and CDR2 ANQGSEA. The CDR3 spans 13 residues. The CDR3 here is CSAPSGGITEAFF. DNA of the CDR3: TGCAGCGCACCATCAGGGGGCATCACTGAAGCTTTCTTT.